Here is one TCR beta chain with its context. This clonotype was counted between two and nine times. Its antigen remains unidentified. Nothing much larger sits one base from this clone, and base qualities are not available. This specimen comes from a study of CD8 T cells in ankylosing spondylitis (dated by TCRdb to the late 2010s). In the study overall: The study set out to find disease-linked TCR variants by profiling T cell receptor beta repertoires in ankylosing spondylitis patients and healthy donors. Peripheral blood was sampled, and synovial fluid was also collected from ankylosing spondylitis patients. The full study cohort comprised 20 to 30 ankylosing spondylitis patients and some 100 healthy donors.

The sample was run on an Illumina HiSeq 2500. Quantitative 5'-RACE with molecular barcodes was the method used to prepare the TCR beta libraries. Concerning the study's data processing: A new computational method based on a probabilistic model of VDJ rearrangement was used to identify disease-linked TCR variants. TCRdb reprocessed the public reads (quality trimming at Q25 with fastp, clone calling with MiXCR) and kept in-frame beta chains. Every CDR3 protein is listed once, alongside the most common genes and DNA of its rows. TCRdb, rather than the study authors, made the V and J calls. The sample table lists around 890,000 distinct CDR3 sequences, 12% of them with a count of one. The biggest ten clones account for about 0.5% of the sample. Study-level results and caveats: The disease-linked clones were reported as significantly enriched in matched synovial fluid samples from ankylosing spondylitis patients. Blood from ankylosing spondylitis patients appeared to be characterized by a TCR beta motif composed of about eight highly homologous amino acid variants. In peripheral blood, the disease-linked clones were found at relatively low frequencies and had a CD8+ phenotype. Some motif variants were previously reported in synovial fluid and blood of reactive arthritis patients, suggesting common disease-initiation mechanisms.

From the cysteine through the phenylalanine, the CDR3 covers 14 amino acids. Solely the CDR3 DNA is kept, with 42 bases framed from the first base. CDR1 MDHEN and CDR2 SYDVKM are derived from the germline V gene. Ends trimmed: V by 5 bases, J by 4 bases; bases unmatched to a gene: 4. Recombination connected TRBV28 to TRBJ2-3, with TRBD1 matching 9 junction bases. This clonotype was sampled from a male donor with ankylosing spondylitis. The specimen sequenced was blood, either unsorted or a sorted T cell fraction (not recorded which). The CDR3 region: CASSTGQGADTQYF. The sequenced DNA is TGTGCCAGCAGTACGGGACAGGGCGCAGATACGCAGTATTTT.